This T cell receptor beta chain comes out of a study of tumor-infiltrating lymphocytes in glioblastoma multiforme. Whole-study findings and limits: Only one glioblastoma patient had TCR and mutation analysis.

This CDR3 is 15 amino acids long. The ends were cut back, 0 bases at V and 4 bases at J, with 13 bases in the middle. Germline V lookup: CDR1 DFQATT, CDR2 SNEGSKA (reference sequence). A remark on this clonotype: Its antigen is unknown.

TCRB libraries came from RNA via three nested multiplex PCR rounds. TCRB cDNA was made from around 0.47 ug total RNA. TCRdb reprocessed the multiplex PCR reads via MiXCR and lists one record per CDR3 protein. The repertoire includes almost 20,000 distinct CDR3 sequences, 65% to 75% of them detected once, and around a sixth sits in the top ten. Sequencing was carried out using peripheral blood. The chain uses TRBV20-1 and TRBJ2-1; D might be TRBD1 (6 bases). This receptor was taken from a male donor with glioblastoma. CDR3 protein: CSARDPGAPYNEQFF. CDR3 DNA sequence: TGCAGTGCTAGAGACCCAGGGGCCCCTTACAATGAGCAGTTCTTC.